This note documents a single TCR beta chain sequence. Its antigen is unidentified. The sample is drawn from a study of cytomegalovirus exposure and HLA in healthy donors. Study-wide results and caveats: Among TCR sequences, most were rare, though some public TCRs appeared in many donors. A later look showed TCR association rates differing by HLA locus, highest for DRB1 and lowest for HLA-C. There were some V segments, including TRBV6-2 and TRBV6-3, excluded as indistinguishable.

Donors counted as nominally healthy when sampled, yet unrecorded immune exposures were likely. With 60 Vbeta and 13 Jbeta primers, the PCR was carried out. Assay used: immunoSEQ multiplex PCR; TCRdb lists only in-frame clones, some missing. The sample includes 150,000 to 200,000 clones, roughly four fifths of them seen just once. The germline V gene encodes CDR1 KGHSH and CDR2 LQKENI. Between the trimmed V and J ends, which lost 3 bases and 4 bases, there was a span of 6 bases. The CDR3 length is 12 residues. The V gene is TRBV18, the J gene TRBJ2-5; D unclear. Sequencing input: PBMCs. The TCR was taken from a man aged 45-65 years in good health and CMV-seronegative. This CDR3 reads CASSPVGETQYF. The CDR3, as DNA: TGTGCCAGCTCACCCGTCGGAGAGACCCAGTACTTC.